Shown below are 20 T cell receptor beta chains from a single sample sequenced in a study of patients and donors after allogeneic stem cell transplantation. TCRdb ran MiXCR on the RT-PCR reads and lists one entry per CDR3 protein. There are hundreds of thousands of distinct CDR3 sequences in the sample; around 16% occur only once, and less than 8% lies in the top ten. Sequenced input: blood, either unsorted or a sorted T cell fraction (not recorded which). These receptor sequences come from a human donor who was either an allogeneic HSCT recipient or a stem cell or donor lymphocyte infusion donor (not recorded which). It is not recorded whose cells these are; they may come from a transplant donor.

The rearrangement links TRBV5-6 to TRBJ2-5, with D perhaps matching TRBD2 (7 bases). In germline, CDR1 is SGHDT, CDR2 YYEEEE. Between the trimmed V and J ends, which lost 0 bases and 4 bases, there was a span of 19 bases. This CDR3 contains 17 residues. CDR3 sequence: CASSLELGGPTAETQYF. CDR3 in DNA: TGTGCCAGCAGCTTGGAATTGGGGGGGCCGACTGCAGAGACCCAGTACTTC.

This chain connects TRBV5-6 to TRBJ2-7, with D maybe TRBD2 (5 bases). The CDR3 is 13 amino acids. The germline V gene encodes CDR1 SGHDT and CDR2 YYEEEE. The germline V and J ends were trimmed by 0 bases and 6 bases, with 10 bases remaining between them. The DNA for the CDR3 is TGTGCCAGCAGCTTGGCTACTCGGGGCGAGCAGTACTTC. Protein sequence: CASSLATRGEQYF.

The V gene is TRBV20-1, the J gene TRBJ2-5; D is perhaps TRBD1 (8 bases). V was cut by 7 bases and J by 2 bases, with 14 bases left in between. CDR1 is DFQATT, CDR2 SNEGSKA, per germline (reference sequence). The CDR3 has 13 amino acids. This chain's CDR3 is CSVPQGGQETQYF. Written as DNA, the CDR3 is TGCAGTGTTCCACAGGGGGGGCAAGAGACCCAGTACTTC.

The J gene is TRBJ2-1, the V gene TRBV9; 10 bases are a match to TRBD2. CDR1 is SGDLS and CDR2 is YYNGEE in the germline V gene. The CDR3 loop spans 14 amino acids. J lost 9 bases, V lost 2 bases, and 5 bases had no gene match. The CDR3 is CASSVLAGVGEQFF. CDR3 in DNA: TGTGCCAGCAGCGTCCTAGCGGGAGTTGGTGAGCAGTTCTTC.

This clonotype has a handful of counts. This chain links TRBV12-3 or TRBV12-4 with TRBJ1-6; no definite D call. The CDR3 extends over 13 amino acids. Trimming removed 2 bases at V and 5 bases at J, with 4 bases between. CDR3 sequence: CASSLMDNSPLHF. The CDR3 DNA is TGTGCCAGCAGTTTAATGGATAATTCACCCCTCCACTTT.

The V and J genes are TRBV10-3 and TRBJ2-7; possible D gene TRBD1, 5 bases. Per the germline V gene, CDR1 is ENHRY and CDR2 is SYGVKD. The CDR3 contains 12 residues. The V and J ends lost 4 bases and 1 base respectively, with 5 bases between them. The CDR3 reads CAISGTSYEQYF. In DNA, the CDR3 is TGTGCCATCAGTGGGACATCCTACGAGCAGTACTTC.

This clonotype was found a few times. This could be a read error, since a much larger clone is one nucleotide away. The chain uses TRBV3-1 and TRBJ2-1, with TRBD1 as a possible D gene (5 bases). Germline V gene lookup returns CDR1 LGHDT and CDR2 YNNKEL (reference sequence). CDR3 size: 13 residues. Trimming pared 1 base from V and 5 bases from J, leaving 6 bases between. CDR3 sequence reads: CASSQGGHNEQFF. In DNA, the CDR3 is TGTGCCAGCAGCCAAGGGGGCCACAATGAGCAGTTCTTC.

The V and J genes are TRBV29-1 and TRBJ1-4; TRBD1 might be the D (6 bases). V was pared by 5 bases and J by 11 bases, with 24 bases between. Germline V gives CDR1 SQVTM, CDR2 ANQGSEA. The CDR3 length is 15 residues. The CDR3 coding sequence is TGCAGCGTTTCCACAGGGCCCTCCAGGGATAGCAAACTGTTTTTT. Amino acids: CSVSTGPSRDSKLFF. Combining the CDR3 with reference TRBV29-1 and TRBJ1-4 gives the whole variable domain SAVISQKPSRDICQRGTSLTIQCQVDSQVTMMFWYRQQPGQSLTLIATANQGSEATYESGFVIDKFPISRPNLTFSTLTVSNMSPEDSSIYLCSVSTGPSRDSKLFFGSGTQLSVL.

The rearrangement joins TRBV6-1 to TRBJ1-2; 7 nucleotides agree with TRBD1. Per the germline V gene, CDR1 is MNHNS and CDR2 is SASEGT. The CDR3 runs 16 residues. V shed 7 bases, J shed 4 bases, and the junction held 15 bases outside the gene matches. The CDR3 protein is CASNKLRDSDIYGYTF. DNA for the CDR3: TGTGCCAGCAACAAACTCCGGGACAGCGACATCTATGGCTACACCTTC.

The chain has TRBV5-8 and TRBJ1-5; 7 nucleotides agree with TRBD1. Germline assignment: CDR1 SGHTS and CDR2 YDEGEE. J lost 5 bases, V lost 2 bases, and 10 bases had no gene match. CDR3 length: 16 residues. The chain's CDR3 is CASSLNRQGRHQPQHF. The DNA for the CDR3 is TGTGCCAGCAGCTTAAACCGACAGGGAAGGCATCAGCCCCAGCATTTT. Full variable domain (missing parts from reference TRBV5-8 and TRBJ1-5): EAGVTQSPTHLIKTRGQQATLRCSPISGHTSVYWYQQALGLGLQFLLWYDEGEERNRGNFPPRFSGRQFPNYSSELNVNALELEDSALYLCASSLNRQGRHQPQHFGDGTRLSIL.

This clonotype was counted many times. V and J are TRBV6-1 and TRBJ2-3, with no clear D. Germline loops: CDR1 MNHNS, CDR2 SASEGT. Deletions cut 7 bases from V and 6 bases from J, with 14 bases between. The length of the CDR3 is 13 residues. CDR3 sequence (DNA): TGTGCCAGCACCTTAATTATGGGGGATACGCAGTATTTT. Amino acids: CASTLIMGDTQYF.

The chain has TRBV12-3 or TRBV12-4 and TRBJ1-2, with TRBD1 matching 7 bases. Losses at the gene ends were 7 bases for V and 2 bases for J; bases not matched to a gene: 10. The CDR3 spans 15 residues. Here the CDR3 DNA reads TGTGCCAGCACTCCAACAGGGGCCCTAAACTATGGCTACACCTTC. It codes for CASTPTGALNYGYTF.

The sample holds many counts of this clonotype. In DNA form, the CDR3 reads TGCAGTGCTAGTCACGACGGGGCAGGGTGGACTGAAGCTTTCTTT. This translates into CSASHDGAGWTEAFF. The chain recombines TRBV20-1 with TRBJ1-1; possible D gene TRBD1, 5 bases. Per the germline V gene, CDR1 is DFQATT and CDR2 is SNEGSKA (reference sequence). V was shortened by 3 bases and J by 5 bases, with 19 bases between the two germline ends. The CDR3 consists of 15 residues.

This clonotype has only a few counts. The CDR3 spells CASSIPTETGNTIYF. The DNA for the CDR3 is TGCGCCAGCAGCATACCGACAGAAACTGGAAACACCATATATTTT. This chain joins TRBV5-1 and TRBJ1-3, with D possibly TRBD1 on 5 matching bases. V dropped 4 bases and J dropped 2 bases, with 13 bases sitting between them. This CDR3 region has 15 residues. CDR1 SGHRS and CDR2 YFSETQ come from the germline V gene.

In this sample, this clonotype turned up many times. The genes are TRBV12-3 or TRBV12-4 and TRBJ2-2, with D perhaps TRBD2 (5 bases). V lost 3 bases and J lost 1, with 6 bases in between. This CDR3 spans 14 amino acids. The CDR3 sequence is CASSFRGNTGELFF. CDR3 in DNA: TGTGCCAGCAGTTTCCGGGGGAACACCGGGGAGCTGTTTTTT.

The sample holds many counts of this clonotype. J is TRBJ2-3 and V is TRBV20-1; D remains unclear. The germline gives CDR1 DFQATT, CDR2 SNEGSKA (reference sequence). There are 15 residues in the CDR3. The germline V and J ends were trimmed by 2 bases and 2 bases, with 14 bases remaining between them. The CDR3 nucleotides are TGCAGTGCTAGACACCCGGCCGCACACACAGATACGCAGTATTTT. Its translation is CSARHPAAHTDTQYF.

The chain has TRBV9 and TRBJ2-3; no clear D. Per germline, CDR1 SGDLS and CDR2 YYNGEE. Trimming removed 4 bases from V and 3 bases from J, with 9 bases in between. The CDR3 runs 13 residues. In nucleotides, the CDR3 is TGTGCCAGCAGCCCCTCCGGGACAGATACGCAGTATTTT. This codes for CASSPSGTDTQYF.

The V call is TRBV7-6, the J call TRBJ1-2; D unclear. The CDR3 has 16 amino acids. The germline V gene has CDR1 SGHVS and CDR2 FNYEAQ. The ends were cut back, 1 base at V and 7 bases at J, with 19 bases in the middle. CDR3 residues: CASSLGAGRPDGGYTF. CDR3 coding DNA: TGTGCCAGCAGCTTAGGAGCCGGCAGGCCTGACGGTGGCTACACCTTC.

Many counts were recorded for this clonotype. This chain joins TRBV4-1 and TRBJ2-4, with 7 bases matching TRBD2. This CDR3 has 16 residues. Germline values: CDR1 MGHRA, CDR2 YSYEKL. V gave up 4 bases and J gave up 0 bases; unmatched junction bases: 6. The CDR3 nucleotides are TGCGCCAGCAGCCCAACGGGAGGAATAGCCAAAAACATTCAGTACTTC. Translation gives CASSPTGGIAKNIQYF.

The table lists this clonotype with a few counts. Here the CDR3 DNA reads TGTGCCAGCAGCTTAGGGCCCCGCCCCTCAGATACGCAGTATTTT. Its translation: CASSLGPRPSDTQYF. The chain employs TRBV11-2 and TRBJ2-3; no clear D gene. This CDR3 has 15 residues. Germline values: CDR1 SGHAT, CDR2 FQNNGV. With 1 base removed from V and 4 bases from J, the gap between germline ends came to 12 bases.